This T cell receptor beta chain emerged from a study of blood T cell repertoires in COVID-19. The wider study: Researchers got acute and convalescent COVID-19 samples from the United States, Italy and Spain. T cells, B-cell-depleted T cells, or PBMCs provided the cDNA or gDNA that served as material.

The CDR3 extends over 18 amino acids. Looked up from germline, CDR1 is SGHRS and CDR2 is YFSETQ. V gave up 0 bases and J gave up 2 bases; unmatched junction bases: 14. This clone appeared a single time. Per the authors' pipeline: Nucleated cell number was recorded as an estimate derived from reference gene primer amplification. Profiling relied on immunoSEQ multiplex PCR, and the TCRdb table lists in-frame clones only, not all of them. V, J and clone size are those of that table, while D and trimming were read from the DNA. The table records about 310,000 clones, roughly 91% of them present only once.

Source material: peripheral blood. This clonotype was sampled from a man aged 50-60 years with active or convalescent COVID-19. V gene TRBV5-1 combines with J gene TRBJ2-7; TRBD2 matches at 7 bases. CDR3 sequence: CASSLAFSRLAETYEQYF. For the CDR3, the DNA is TGCGCCAGCAGCTTGGCGTTCTCCCGACTAGCTGAAACCTACGAGCAGTACTTC.